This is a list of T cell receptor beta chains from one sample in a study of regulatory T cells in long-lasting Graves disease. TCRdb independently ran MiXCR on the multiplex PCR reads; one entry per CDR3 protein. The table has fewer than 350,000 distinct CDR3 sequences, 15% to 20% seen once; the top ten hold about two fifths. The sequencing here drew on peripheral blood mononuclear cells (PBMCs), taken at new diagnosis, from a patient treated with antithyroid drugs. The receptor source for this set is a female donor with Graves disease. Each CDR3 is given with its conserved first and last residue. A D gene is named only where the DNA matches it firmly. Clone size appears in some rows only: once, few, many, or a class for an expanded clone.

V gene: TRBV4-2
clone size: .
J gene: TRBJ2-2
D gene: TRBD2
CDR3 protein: CASSHPRGRGSGSGELFF
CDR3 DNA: TGTGCCAGCAGCCACCCCCGCGGGAGAGGTTCGGGATCTGGGGAGCTGTTTTTT

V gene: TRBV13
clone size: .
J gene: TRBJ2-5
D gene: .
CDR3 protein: CASSLPGPGGETQYF
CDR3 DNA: TGTGCCAGCAGCCTACCCGGGCCCGGGGGAGAGACCCAGTACTTC

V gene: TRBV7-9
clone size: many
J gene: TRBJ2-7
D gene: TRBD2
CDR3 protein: CASSLQGREAAYEQYF
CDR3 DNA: TGTGCCAGCAGCTTACAAGGGCGGGAGGCAGCCTACGAGCAGTACTTC

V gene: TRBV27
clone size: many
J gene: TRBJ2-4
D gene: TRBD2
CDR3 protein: CASRLTPGTRNIQYF
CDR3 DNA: TGTGCCAGCAGACTAACTCCCGGGACTAGGAACATTCAGTACTTC

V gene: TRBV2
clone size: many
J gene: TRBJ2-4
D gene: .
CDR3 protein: CASRVYLPAKNIQYF
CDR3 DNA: TGTGCCAGCAGAGTCTACCTTCCAGCCAAAAACATTCAGTACTTC

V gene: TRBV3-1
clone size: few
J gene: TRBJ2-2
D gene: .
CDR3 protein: CASSQERWLTGELFF
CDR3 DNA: TGTGCCAGCAGCCAAGAAAGATGGCTAACCGGGGAGCTGTTTTTT

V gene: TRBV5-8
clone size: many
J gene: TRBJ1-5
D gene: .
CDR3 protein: CASSLAPVSNQPQHF
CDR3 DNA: TGTGCCAGCAGCTTGGCTCCTGTGAGCAATCAGCCCCAGCATTTT

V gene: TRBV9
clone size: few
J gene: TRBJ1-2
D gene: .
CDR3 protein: CASSDLQGHYGYTF
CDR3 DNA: TGTGCCAGCAGCGACTTACAGGGCCACTATGGCTACACCTTC

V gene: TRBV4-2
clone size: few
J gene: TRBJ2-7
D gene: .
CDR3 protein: CASSQQLGQSSGLEQYF
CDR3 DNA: TGTGCCAGCAGCCAACAGCTGGGACAATCAAGCGGGCTCGAGCAGTACTTC

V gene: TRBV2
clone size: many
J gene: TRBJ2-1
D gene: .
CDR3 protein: CASRPGLSHNEQFF
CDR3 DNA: TGTGCCAGCAGGCCGGGACTCTCGCACAATGAGCAGTTCTTC

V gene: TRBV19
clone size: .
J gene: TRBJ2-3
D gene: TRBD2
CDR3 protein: CASSIRASGVGASTDTQYF
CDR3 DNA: TGTGCCAGTAGTATTCGGGCTAGCGGGGTAGGGGCTAGCACAGATACGCAGTATTTT

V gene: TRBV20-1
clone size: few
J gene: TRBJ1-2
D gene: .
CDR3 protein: CSARLIRGSYGYTF
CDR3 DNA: TGCAGTGCTAGACTAATTAGGGGGTCCTATGGCTACACCTTC

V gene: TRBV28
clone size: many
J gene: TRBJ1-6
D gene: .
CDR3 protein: CASSLIQGSYNSPLHF
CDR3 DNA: TGTGCCAGCAGTTTGATACAGGGCTCCTATAATTCACCCCTCCACTTT

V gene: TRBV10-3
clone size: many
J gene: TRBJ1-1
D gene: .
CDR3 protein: CAISEFTEAFF
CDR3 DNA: TGTGCCATCAGTGAGTTCACTGAAGCTTTCTTT

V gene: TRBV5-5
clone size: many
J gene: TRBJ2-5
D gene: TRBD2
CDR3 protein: CASTPSAGGNYQETQYF
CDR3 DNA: TGTGCCAGCACCCCATCGGCGGGAGGAAACTACCAAGAGACCCAGTACTTC

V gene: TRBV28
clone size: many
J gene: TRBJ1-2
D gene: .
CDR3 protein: CASSSNLRWSFYGYTF
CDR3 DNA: TGTGCCAGCAGTTCGAACCTTCGTTGGTCGTTTTATGGCTACACCTTC

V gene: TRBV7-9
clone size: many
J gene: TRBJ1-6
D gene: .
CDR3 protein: CASSYTRAGSPLHF
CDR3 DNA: TGTGCCAGCAGCTACACGAGGGCCGGTTCACCCCTCCACTTT

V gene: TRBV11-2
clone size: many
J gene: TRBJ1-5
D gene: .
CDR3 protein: CASSLVGGGVQPQHF
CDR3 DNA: TGTGCCAGCAGCTTAGTCGGCGGTGGGGTTCAGCCCCAGCATTTT

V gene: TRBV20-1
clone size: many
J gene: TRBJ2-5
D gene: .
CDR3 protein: CSARDGGRETQYF
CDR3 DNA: TGCAGTGCTAGAGATGGAGGACGGGAGACCCAGTACTTC

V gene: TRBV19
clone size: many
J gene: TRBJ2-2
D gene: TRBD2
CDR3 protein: CATSLAGTAGELFF
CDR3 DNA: TGTGCCACATCTCTAGCGGGGACGGCCGGGGAGCTGTTTTTT

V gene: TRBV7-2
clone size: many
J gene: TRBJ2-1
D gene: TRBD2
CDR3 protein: CASSFQPLAGEGNEQFF
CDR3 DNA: TGTGCCAGCAGCTTTCAGCCTCTAGCGGGAGAAGGGAATGAGCAGTTCTTC

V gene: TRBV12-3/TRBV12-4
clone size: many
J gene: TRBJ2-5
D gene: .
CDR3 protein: CASSFAGASQETQYF
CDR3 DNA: TGTGCCAGCAGTTTCGCAGGGGCCTCCCAAGAGACCCAGTACTTC

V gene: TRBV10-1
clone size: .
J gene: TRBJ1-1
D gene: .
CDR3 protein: CASSGGTEAFF
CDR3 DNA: TGCGCCAGCAGTGGGGGCACTGAAGCTTTCTTT

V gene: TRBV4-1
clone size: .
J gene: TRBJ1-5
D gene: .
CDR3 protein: CASSQEGRAGYQPQHF
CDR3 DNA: TGCGCCAGCAGCCAAGAGGGACGGGCAGGGTATCAGCCCCAGCATTTT

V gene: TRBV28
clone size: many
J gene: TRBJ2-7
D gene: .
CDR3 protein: CASTEVASSYEQYF
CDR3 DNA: TGTGCCAGCACCGAAGTGGCTAGCTCCTACGAGCAGTACTTC

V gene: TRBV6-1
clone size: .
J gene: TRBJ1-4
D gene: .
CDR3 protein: CASSHGQRTIEKLFF
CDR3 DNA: TGTGCCAGCAGCCATGGACAGCGAACGATCGAAAAACTGTTTTTT

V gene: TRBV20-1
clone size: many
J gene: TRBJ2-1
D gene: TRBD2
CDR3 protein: CSASTSGRRSYNEQFF
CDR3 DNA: TGCAGTGCTAGTACTAGCGGGAGAAGGTCCTACAATGAGCAGTTCTTC

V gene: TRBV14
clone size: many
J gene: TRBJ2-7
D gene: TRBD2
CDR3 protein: CASSQGGGRETAYEQYF
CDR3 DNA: TGTGCCAGCAGCCAAGGGGGCGGGCGGGAGACCGCCTACGAGCAGTACTTC

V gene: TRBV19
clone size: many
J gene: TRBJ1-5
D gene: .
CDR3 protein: CASSPGRERRRNQPQHF
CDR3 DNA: TGTGCCAGTAGTCCAGGGAGGGAGCGAAGGAGAAATCAGCCCCAGCATTTT

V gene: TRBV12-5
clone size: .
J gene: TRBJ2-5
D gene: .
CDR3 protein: CASALDSLGETQYF
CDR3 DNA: TGTGCTAGTGCTCTCGACTCTCTAGGGGAGACCCAGTACTTC

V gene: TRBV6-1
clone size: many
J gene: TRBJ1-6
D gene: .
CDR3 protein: CASRPSTGASPLHF
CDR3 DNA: TGTGCCAGCAGACCCTCGACAGGTGCCTCACCCCTCCACTTT

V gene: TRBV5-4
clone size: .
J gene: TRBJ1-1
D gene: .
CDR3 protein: CASSLAKVTEAFF
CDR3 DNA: TGTGCCAGCAGCTTGGCCAAGGTGACTGAAGCTTTCTTT

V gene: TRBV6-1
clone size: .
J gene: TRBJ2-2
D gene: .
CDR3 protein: CASLAGLNTGELFF
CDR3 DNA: TGTGCCTCACTGGCAGGGTTGAACACCGGGGAGCTGTTTTTT